Following are 29 T cell receptor beta chains from one sample sequenced in a study of control samples from healthy donors and cancer patients. Clones were read by immunoSEQ multiplex PCR, and TCRdb kept only the in-frame ones, dropping some. In the table there are 80,000 or so clones, around 92% of which are singletons. Sample: blood. All receptors come from a woman in her sixties in good health.

V and J are TRBV3-1 (or the pseudogene TRBV3-2) and TRBJ1-1; 10 bases align to TRBD1. Trimming at V came to 6 bases and at J to 7 bases, leaving 14 bases not matched to a gene. Germline values: CDR1 LGHDT, CDR2 YNNKEL (reference sequence). The CDR3 is 16 amino acids. CDR3 region: CASSPGPGQGRVEAFF. As DNA, the CDR3 is TGTGCCAGCAGTCCTGGTCCGGGACAGGGGAGAGTTGAAGCTTTCTTT.

The chain carries TRBV30 and TRBJ1-1, with 9 bases that match TRBD1. The germline V gene has CDR1 GTSNPN and CDR2 SVGIG (reference sequence). J gave up 2 bases and V 7 bases, and 8 bases lay outside the gene matches. The CDR3 length is 14 residues. Written as DNA, the CDR3 is TGTGCCTCCGAGCCGGGACAGGGAAACACTGAAGCTTTCTTT. This encodes CASEPGQGNTEAFF.

The chain employs TRBV10-3 and TRBJ1-3; D ambiguous. Trimming shortened V by 3 bases and J by 4 bases, and 16 bases separated the two germline ends. CDR1 is ENHRY and CDR2 is SYGVKD in the germline V gene. The CDR3 contains 16 residues. The DNA for the CDR3 is TGTGCCATCAGTGATCGGGCGGGTGCGGGCGGAAACACCATATATTTT. Translated, it gives CAISDRAGAGGNTIYF.

The V gene is TRBV19, the J gene TRBJ1-6; the match to TRBD1 covers 7 bases. This CDR3 comprises 14 residues. CDR1 is LNHDA and CDR2 is SQIVND in the germline V gene (reference sequence). J gave up 5 bases and V 4 bases, and 2 bases lay outside the gene matches. This CDR3 is CASSRDRDNSPLHF. As DNA, the CDR3 is TGTGCCAGTAGTAGAGACAGGGATAATTCACCCCTCCACTTT.

This chain joins TRBV5-8 and TRBJ1-5; no firm D call. Trimming pared 1 base from V and 5 bases from J, leaving 4 bases between. CDR1 and CDR2 (germline): SGHTS, YDEGEE. The CDR3 has 12 residues. Here the CDR3 reads CASSLLDQPQHF. CDR3 DNA: TGTGCCAGCAGCTTGTTGGATCAGCCCCAGCATTTT.

The chain employs TRBV7-9 and TRBJ1-6; no reliable D call. V was cut by 7 bases and J by 10 bases, with 14 bases left in between. CDR1 and CDR2 (germline): SEHNR, FQNEAQ (reference sequence). The CDR3 loop spans 13 amino acids. CDR3 sequence: CASNQEEDSPLHF. In DNA form, the CDR3 reads TGTGCCAGCAACCAGGAGGAGGACTCACCCCTCCACTTT.

The rearrangement joins TRBV19 to TRBJ2-3; D remains ambiguous. V was pared by 0 bases and J by 2 bases, with 9 bases between. CDR3 length: 15 residues. CDR1 is LNHDA and CDR2 is SQIVND in the germline V gene (reference sequence). CDR3 sequence: CASSIEGSYTDTQYF. The CDR3 nucleotides are TGTGCCAGTAGTATAGAAGGATCCTACACAGATACGCAGTATTTT.

The gene calls are TRBV3-1 (or the pseudogene TRBV3-2) and TRBJ2-7; TRBD1 matches at 11 bases. The junction had 24 bases not matched to a gene; V was cut back by 10 bases and J by 4 bases. From germline, CDR1 is LGHDT and CDR2 YNNKEL (reference sequence). CDR3 length: 19 residues. The CDR3 nucleotides are TGTGCCACCCTCACCTCGAATAAGACCCGGACAGGGGGCGAGTACGAGCAGTACTTC. As protein: CATLTSNKTRTGGEYEQYF.

The CDR3 spells CASSPLAGGRETQYF. The CDR3 nucleotides are TGCGCCAGCAGCCCACTAGCGGGAGGGCGAGAGACCCAGTACTTC. The chain links TRBV5-1 to TRBJ2-5; 13 nucleotides agree with TRBD2. The CDR3 loop spans 15 amino acids. Trimming at V came to 4 bases and at J to 4 bases, leaving 4 bases not matched to a gene. Germline CDR1 is SGHRS and CDR2 is YFSETQ.

The V gene is TRBV3-1 (or the pseudogene TRBV3-2), the J gene TRBJ2-3, with TRBD1 as a possible D gene (5 bases). Germline V gives CDR1 LGHDT, CDR2 YNNKEL (reference sequence). V lost 5 bases to trimming and J lost 6 bases, with 9 bases between them. This CDR3 has 12 amino acids. In nucleotides, the CDR3 is TGTGCCAGCAGCAGGGGTGTGGATACGCAGTATTTT. Residues: CASSRGVDTQYF.

This rearrangement joins TRBV24-1 to TRBJ2-3; D not certain. The ends were cut back, 0 bases at V and 6 bases at J, with 3 bases in the middle. This CDR3 is 12 amino acids long. The V gene's germline CDR1 is KGHDR and CDR2 SFDVKD. CDR3 DNA: TGTGCCACCAGTGATTTGGTGGATACGCAGTATTTT. It specifies CATSDLVDTQYF.

The chain employs TRBV19 and TRBJ1-5; 10 positions agree with TRBD1. Germline lookup yields CDR1 LNHDA and CDR2 SQIVND (reference sequence). V shed 5 bases and J 1 base; nucleotides not matched to a gene: 17. The CDR3 runs 20 residues. The CDR3 protein is CASSPRARTGGLRSNQPQHF. The CDR3 region has the DNA TGTGCCAGTAGTCCGAGAGCCAGGACAGGGGGTTTGCGGAGCAATCAGCCCCAGCATTTT.

This sequence joins TRBV24-1 and TRBJ2-1; TRBD2 matches at 11 bases. The germline V gene encodes CDR1 KGHDR and CDR2 SFDVKD. The CDR3 runs 16 residues. V trimming: 4 bases; J trimming: 9 bases; junction bases outside the gene matches: 10. The CDR3 region has the DNA TGTGCCACCAGTGACCCTACTAGCGGGAGTGCGACTGAGCAGTTCTTC. It encodes CATSDPTSGSATEQFF.

The V gene is TRBV7-9, the J gene TRBJ1-4; 7 nucleotides agree with TRBD1. Trimming took 3 bases from V and 4 from J; bases not matched to a gene: 5. Germline V CDR1 and CDR2: SEHNR, FQNEAQ (reference sequence). The CDR3 runs 15 residues. CDR3 bases: TGTGCCAGCAGCTTCTCGACAGGGAGTAATGAAAAACTGTTTTTT. Amino acid sequence: CASSFSTGSNEKLFF. The full variable domain, with the rest looked up from reference TRBV7-9 and TRBJ1-4, is DTGVSQNPRHKITKRGQNVTFRCDPISEHNRLYWYRQTLGQGPEFLTYFQNEAQLEKSRLLSDRFSAERPKGSFSTLEIQRTEQGDSAMYLCASSFSTGSNEKLFFGSGTQLSVL.

The gene calls are TRBV27 and TRBJ1-1; D might be TRBD1 (6 bases). From germline, CDR1 is MNHEY and CDR2 SMNVEV (reference sequence). CDR3 size: 12 residues. The germline V and J ends were trimmed by 5 bases and 5 bases, with 9 bases remaining between them. CDR3 nucleotides: TGTGCCAGCAGTAGGGGGGGGACTGAAGCTTTCTTT. Translated: CASSRGGTEAFF.

The chain joins TRBV6-5 to TRBJ1-3; TRBD1 aligns across 9 bases. CDR1 and CDR2 (germline): MNHEY, SVGAGI. Trimming at V came to 0 bases and at J to 4 bases, leaving 1 base not matched to a gene. This CDR3 is 15 amino acids long. CDR3 DNA: TGTGCCAGCAGTTACTCCGGGACAGGGGGAAACACCATATATTTT. It codes for CASSYSGTGGNTIYF.

This chain joins TRBV27 and TRBJ2-4, with D unclear. V lost 8 bases and J 0 bases, leaving 20 bases between the germline ends. CDR1 and CDR2 (germline): MNHEY, SMNVEV (reference sequence). This CDR3 has 17 amino acids. The DNA of the CDR3 is TGTGCCAGCTCGCTTCCCCAGTGGGCCCTAGCCAAAAACATTCAGTACTTC. Protein sequence: CASSLPQWALAKNIQYF.

The chain recombines TRBV7-2 with TRBJ2-1; D possibly corresponds to TRBD1 (6 bases). CDR3 length: 15 residues. V lost 1 base, J lost 8 bases, and 15 bases lay in between. Germline V gives CDR1 SGHTA, CDR2 FQGNSA. This CDR3 reads CASSLVGQGLDEQFF. In DNA, the CDR3 is TGTGCCAGCAGCTTAGTCGGGCAGGGGTTAGATGAGCAGTTCTTC.

This chain's CDR3 is CAISDSLEGGQPQHF. CDR3 nucleotides: TGTGCCATCAGTGATTCTTTGGAGGGCGGTCAGCCCCAGCATTTT. V is TRBV10-3 and J is TRBJ1-5, with unresolved D. CDR1 and CDR2 from the germline V gene are ENHRY and SYGVKD. V was clipped by 3 bases and J by 6 bases, with 15 bases between them. There are 15 residues in the CDR3.

The rearrangement uses TRBV4-2 and TRBJ2-3; 8 bases fit TRBD1. V lost 0 bases and J lost 1; bases outside the gene matches: 6. Germline V lookup: CDR1 LGHNA, CDR2 YNFKEQ. The CDR3 has 17 amino acids. DNA of the CDR3: TGTGCCAGCAGCCAAGATCTCGGGACAGGCCGCACAGATACGCAGTATTTT. It codes for CASSQDLGTGRTDTQYF.

The chain couples TRBV7-2 to TRBJ2-1; 11 bases are shared with TRBD2. The length of the CDR3 is 13 residues. V shed 8 bases and J 14 bases; nucleotides not matched to a gene: 11. The germline V gene has CDR1 SGHTA and CDR2 FQGNSA. CDR3 amino acids: CASGTTSGTRKFF. DNA for the CDR3: TGTGCCAGCGGCACGACTAGCGGGACGCGGAAGTTCTTC.

This clone was observed once. V and J are TRBV7-3 and TRBJ2-6; D gene ambiguous. Germline V lookup: CDR1 SGHTA, CDR2 FQGTGA. V was pared by 1 base and J by 0 bases, with 10 bases between. The CDR3 loop spans 17 amino acids. CDR3: CASSLKGSSSGANVLTF. CDR3 nucleotide sequence: TGTGCCAGCAGCTTAAAAGGTTCGTCCTCTGGGGCCAACGTCCTGACTTTC.

The chain couples TRBV7-8 to TRBJ1-5, with D unclear. The CDR3 has 14 residues. The germline CDR1 and CDR2 sequences are SGHVS and FQNEAQ. Trimming left V 5 bases short and J 4 bases short, with 12 bases between. The CDR3 nucleotides are TGTGCCAGCAGCGCGGTCGGGCCTAATCAGCCCCAGCATTTT. Translation gives CASSAVGPNQPQHF.

The rearrangement joins TRBV10-1 to TRBJ2-2; D call uncertain. The V gene lost 5 bases and the J gene lost 9 bases, with 10 bases spanning the gap. The CDR3 length is 12 residues. Per germline, CDR1 WNHNN and CDR2 SYGVQD (reference sequence). CDR3 region: CASSPSGRELFF. CDR3 bases: TGCGCCAGCAGTCCTTCCGGGCGGGAGCTGTTTTTT.

The gene calls are TRBV18 and TRBJ1-2, with D perhaps matching TRBD1 (6 bases). V dropped 0 bases and J dropped 9 bases, with 14 bases sitting between them. CDR1 KGHSH and CDR2 LQKENI come from the germline V gene. The CDR3 covers 14 residues. CDR3 DNA: TGTGCCAGCTCACCACCGAATCAAGGGGGTAGCTACACCTTC. This gives the protein CASSPPNQGGSYTF.

The J gene is TRBJ1-2, the V gene TRBV2; 9 nucleotides align to TRBD1. This CDR3 region has 15 residues. CDR1 and CDR2 (germline): SNHLY, FYNNEI. V dropped 1 base and J dropped 8; count of bases not matched to a gene: 8. CDR3 DNA sequence: TGTGCCAGCAGTGAAGATTGGACAGGGGTTATAGGCTACACCTTC. This gives the protein CASSEDWTGVIGYTF.

This clone was seen a handful of times. This chain connects TRBV6-2 or TRBV6-3 to TRBJ2-1, with 9 bases that match TRBD2. The J segment lost 9 bases and the V segment lost 2 bases, leaving 5 bases of the junction unmatched. The CDR3 runs 14 residues. Germline CDR1 MNHEY, CDR2 SVGEGT. The CDR3 loop reads CASSYAGGSGEQFF. The DNA for the CDR3 is TGTGCCAGCAGTTACGCGGGAGGGTCGGGTGAGCAGTTCTTC.

This chain uses TRBV10-3 with TRBJ1-3; no firm D call. V gave up 5 bases and J gave up 2 bases, with 7 bases separating them. Germline V gene sequence: CDR1 ENHRY, CDR2 SYGVKD. CDR3 length: 13 amino acids. CDR3 protein: CAISNVAGNTIYF. DNA for the CDR3: TGTGCCATCAGTAACGTGGCTGGAAACACCATATATTTT.

This clone was seen ten or more times. The chain couples TRBV7-9 to TRBJ2-1; maybe TRBD2 (6 bases). The germline CDR1 and CDR2 sequences are SEHNR and FQNEAQ (reference sequence). V was trimmed by 4 bases and J by 6 bases, leaving 13 bases between them. The CDR3 has 14 residues. CDR3 DNA sequence: TGTGCCAGCAGCTCCCCCTTGGGGGGCAATGAGCAGTTCTTC. Residues: CASSSPLGGNEQFF.